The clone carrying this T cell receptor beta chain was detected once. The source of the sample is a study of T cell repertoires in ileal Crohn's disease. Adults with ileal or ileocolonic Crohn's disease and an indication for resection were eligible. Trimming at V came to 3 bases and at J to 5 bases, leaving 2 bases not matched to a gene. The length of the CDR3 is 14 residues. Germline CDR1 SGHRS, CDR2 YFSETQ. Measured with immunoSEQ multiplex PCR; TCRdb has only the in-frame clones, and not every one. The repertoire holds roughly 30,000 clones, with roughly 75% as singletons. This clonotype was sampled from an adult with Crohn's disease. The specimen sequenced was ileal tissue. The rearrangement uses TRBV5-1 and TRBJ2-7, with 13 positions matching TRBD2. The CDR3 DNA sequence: TGCGCCAGCAGCTCGGGACTAGCGGGAAACGAGCAGTACTTC. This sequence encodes CASSSGLAGNEQYF.